One sample yielded the 29 T cell receptor beta chains listed below, sequenced in a study of blood T cell repertoires in COVID-19. Using immunoSEQ multiplex PCR, the repertoire was profiled, and TCRdb retains in-frame clones only, with some absent. Among over 200,000 clones, approximately 81% were seen once, and the ten largest hold 18%. Input material: PBMCs or T cells enriched from blood (not recorded which). The receptors were sampled from a man aged 35 to 55 who had recovered from COVID-19.

This clone was detected a few times. The V gene is TRBV6-5, the J gene TRBJ1-2; TRBD1 agrees at 7 bases. CDR3 length: 16 residues. Trimming removed 2 bases from V and 6 bases from J; junction bases left unmatched: 12. Germline V gene sequence: CDR1 MNHEY, CDR2 SVGAGI. CDR3 amino acids: CASSYRFFLTGNGYTF. DNA for the CDR3: TGTGCCAGCAGTTACCGTTTTTTTTTGACAGGGAATGGCTACACCTTC.

This chain uses TRBV27 with TRBJ2-7; 7 bases map to TRBD1. Trimming at V came to 8 bases and at J to 1 base, leaving 8 bases not matched to a gene. CDR1 is MNHEY and CDR2 is SMNVEV in the germline V gene (reference sequence). The CDR3 contains 14 residues. The CDR3 protein is CASWPKGASYEQYF. CDR3 in DNA: TGTGCCAGCTGGCCTAAGGGGGCTTCCTACGAGCAGTACTTC.

This rearrangement joins TRBV23-1 to TRBJ2-2; D may be TRBD2 (5 bases). TRBV23-1 is labeled an ORF, and its function is uncertain. V was trimmed by 0 bases and J by 0 bases, leaving 17 bases between them. The CDR3 has 19 residues. The CDR3 protein is CASSQSRGMADANTGELFF. DNA for the CDR3: TGCGCCAGCAGTCAATCTAGAGGGATGGCAGACGCGAACACCGGGGAGCTGTTTTTT.

The rearrangement joins TRBV6-2 or TRBV6-3 to TRBJ2-7; TRBD1 matches at 12 bases. J gave up 0 bases and V 4 bases, and 10 bases lay outside the gene matches. Germline V CDR1 and CDR2: MNHEY, SVGEGT. The CDR3 spans 18 residues. The CDR3 loop reads CASSSLGQGAVVSYEQYF. In DNA form, the CDR3 reads TGTGCCAGCAGTTCCCTGGGACAGGGGGCCGTTGTCTCCTACGAGCAGTACTTC.

V gene TRBV4-1 combines with J gene TRBJ1-1; no clear D gene. Germline assignment: CDR1 MGHRA and CDR2 YSYEKL. The CDR3 length is 13 residues. Trimming took off 6 bases at V and 5 bases at J, with 13 bases between the two ends. Here the CDR3 reads CASSLHRETEAFF. CDR3 coding DNA: TGCGCCAGCAGTCTCCATCGGGAGACTGAAGCTTTCTTT.

In its sample, this clone was seen a few times. The V call is TRBV9, the J call TRBJ1-1; 7 positions agree with TRBD1. The CDR3 sequence is 14 residues long. Trimming removed 4 bases from V and 1 base from J; junction bases left unmatched: 4. Germline lookup yields CDR1 SGDLS and CDR2 YYNGEE. CDR3 protein: CASSPRDRNTEAFF. Here the CDR3 DNA reads TGTGCCAGCAGCCCAAGGGACAGGAACACTGAAGCTTTCTTT.

The chain employs TRBV6-5 and TRBJ1-2; TRBD1 aligns across 8 bases. The length of the CDR3 is 13 residues. Germline CDR1 is MNHEY and CDR2 is SVGAGI. Trimming cost V 4 bases and J 7 bases; bases outside gene matches: 5. In DNA form, the CDR3 reads TGTGCCAGCAGTTGGACAGGGTGGGGTGGCTACACCTTC. Amino acid sequence: CASSWTGWGGYTF.

The V and J genes are TRBV7-8 and TRBJ2-7, with 10 bases that match TRBD2. V lost 4 bases and J lost 2; bases outside the gene matches: 14. Germline values: CDR1 SGHVS, CDR2 FQNEAQ. The CDR3 consists of 18 residues. Here the CDR3 DNA reads TGTGCCAGCAGCTCAGTCGGGACTAGCGAACTGAGGGCCTACGAGCAGTACTTC. As protein: CASSSVGTSELRAYEQYF.

CDR3 protein: CASRPTEYYGYTF. The CDR3 coding sequence is TGTGCCAGCAGACCGACAGAGTATTATGGCTACACCTTC. This chain joins TRBV4-2 and TRBJ1-2, with a weak D call TRBD1 (5 bases). CDR1 LGHNA and CDR2 YNFKEQ come from the germline V gene. The CDR3 is made up of 13 amino acids. The V gene lost 6 bases and the J gene lost 5 bases, with 13 bases spanning the gap.

The chain is built from TRBV7-3 and TRBJ2-2; 7 bases line up with TRBD2. V lost 5 bases to trimming and J lost 6 bases; unmatched junction nucleotides: 9. The CDR3 has 15 amino acids. Germline V gene sequence: CDR1 SGHTA, CDR2 FQGTGA. CDR3 amino acids: CASSQVLGGAGELFF. For the CDR3, the DNA is TGTGCCAGCAGCCAAGTCTTGGGAGGGGCCGGGGAGCTGTTTTTT.

The J gene is TRBJ1-1, the V gene TRBV19; weak D call: TRBD1 (6 bases). The germline V and J ends were trimmed by 6 bases and 0 bases, with 17 bases remaining between them. Germline-derived CDR1 and CDR2 are LNHDA and SQIVND (reference sequence). The length of the CDR3 is 16 residues. In nucleotides, the CDR3 is TGTGCCAGTAGCGCGCCACAGGGTAAAATGAACACTGAAGCTTTCTTT. It is translated as CASSAPQGKMNTEAFF.

This chain connects TRBV5-6 to TRBJ2-5; 7 bases line up with TRBD2. CDR1 SGHDT and CDR2 YYEEEE come from the germline V gene. Germline trimming cut 4 bases from V and 2 bases from J; bases unmatched to any gene: 20. The CDR3 consists of 19 residues. CDR3 residues: CASSLAWASGASWQETQYF. The CDR3 bases are TGTGCCAGCAGCCTGGCCTGGGCTAGCGGAGCTAGTTGGCAAGAGACCCAGTACTTC.

This sequence joins TRBV2 and TRBJ1-3, with D perhaps matching TRBD1 (6 bases). Germline V gene data show CDR1 as SNHLY and CDR2 as FYNNEI. The ends were cut back, 8 bases at V and 4 bases at J, with 15 bases in the middle. This CDR3 has 14 residues. CDR3 loop: CASSPRDTGNTIYF. CDR3 coding DNA: TGTGCCAGCTCACCTAGGGACACGGGAAACACCATATATTTT.

CDR3 DNA: TGTGCCAGCAGCTTAGACAGGATCTATAATTCACCCCTCCACTTT. Its protein is CASSLDRIYNSPLHF. V and J are TRBV7-9 and TRBJ1-6; TRBD1 is a possible D gene (5 bases). The germline V gene has CDR1 SEHNR and CDR2 FQNEAQ (reference sequence). V lost 1 base, J lost 3 bases, and 7 bases lay in between. CDR3 length equals 15 residues.

This clone was found many times. The V call is TRBV6-1, the J call TRBJ2-7, with D uncertain. Per the germline V gene, CDR1 is MNHNS and CDR2 is SASEGT. This CDR3 is built from 15 residues. Trimming removed 0 bases from V and 2 bases from J, with 11 bases in between. The DNA of the CDR3 is TGTGCCAGCAGTGAAGCGGAGATTTGGGCCTACGAGCAGTACTTC. Translated, it gives CASSEAEIWAYEQYF.

The rearrangement links TRBV7-8 to TRBJ1-1, with D maybe TRBD1 (6 bases). Trimming left V 6 bases short and J 2 bases short, with 10 bases between. This CDR3 is built from 13 residues. Germline V gene lookup returns CDR1 SGHVS and CDR2 FQNEAQ. In nucleotides, the CDR3 is TGTGCCAGCAGGCGGGGGGCTAACACTGAAGCTTTCTTT. Protein sequence: CASRRGANTEAFF.

The CDR3 loop reads CASSTIQGFVNTEAFF. The CDR3 DNA reads TGTGCCAGTAGTACTATTCAGGGGTTCGTGAACACTGAAGCTTTCTTT. The chain has TRBV19 and TRBJ1-1, with D maybe TRBD1 (6 bases). The CDR3 covers 16 residues. Germline V gene data show CDR1 as LNHDA and CDR2 as SQIVND (reference sequence). V shed 4 bases and J shed 0 bases, with 15 bases lying between them.

This sequence joins TRBV6-1 and TRBJ1-2; no clear D gene. The CDR3 loop spans 11 amino acids. The germline CDR1 and CDR2 sequences are MNHNS and SASEGT. V gave up 3 bases and J gave up 4 bases, with 3 bases separating them. This CDR3 reads CASSDRYGYTF. The CDR3 DNA sequence: TGTGCCAGCAGTGACCGCTATGGCTACACCTTC.

The chain couples TRBV19 to TRBJ1-2; TRBD1 agrees at 9 bases. The germline gives CDR1 LNHDA, CDR2 SQIVND (reference sequence). The CDR3 spans 16 residues. The junction had 15 bases not matched to a gene; V was cut back by 5 bases and J by 8 bases. CDR3 residues: CASSRIAGTGSGGYTF. The CDR3 DNA sequence: TGTGCCAGTAGTCGGATAGCCGGGACAGGGTCGGGCGGCTACACCTTC. Filled out from reference TRBV19 and TRBJ1-2, the complete variable domain reads DGGITQSPKYLFRKEGQNVTLSCEQNLNHDAMYWYRQDPGQGLRLIYYSQIVNDFQKGDIAEGYSVSREKKESFPLTVTSAQKNPTAFYLCASSRIAGTGSGGYTFGSGTRLTVV.

This rearrangement joins TRBV5-4 to TRBJ2-7, with 7 bases lining up with TRBD1. After removal of 3 bases from V and 0 bases from J, the junction contained 3 bases not matched to a gene. The CDR3 runs 14 residues. Germline V CDR1 and CDR2: SGHNT, YYREEE (reference sequence). The DNA of the CDR3 is TGTGCCAGCAGCTCCCGACAGGGCTCCTACGAGCAGTACTTC. Translating it yields CASSSRQGSYEQYF.

The chain joins TRBV7-6 to TRBJ2-7, with D unclear. CDR1 SGHVS and CDR2 FNYEAQ come from the germline V gene. V was cut by 1 base and J by 0 bases, with 4 bases left in between. The CDR3 has 13 residues. CDR3 in DNA: TGTGCCAGCAGCTTAGACGGCTCCTACGAGCAGTACTTC. Translating it yields CASSLDGSYEQYF.

The CDR3 sequence: CSASLGIVRGRNEQFF. CDR3 coding DNA: TGCAGTGCTAGTTTAGGCATAGTCAGAGGGCGCAATGAGCAGTTCTTC. The V gene is TRBV20-1, the J gene TRBJ2-1; a weak D match, TRBD2 (5 bases). The germline V and J ends were trimmed by 3 bases and 6 bases, with 21 bases remaining between them. The V gene's germline CDR1 is DFQATT and CDR2 SNEGSKA (reference sequence). The CDR3 length is 16 residues.

The CDR3 region has the DNA TGTGCCAGCAGCCCCGGGACAGGGTTGGCTGAAGCTTTCTTT. Translated, it gives CASSPGTGLAEAFF. The rearrangement uses TRBV16 and TRBJ1-1; 9 nucleotides match TRBD1. CDR1 KGHSY and CDR2 FQNENV come from the germline V gene. Trimming cost V 4 bases and J 6 bases; bases outside gene matches: 6. This CDR3 is 14 amino acids long.

This CDR3 is CASSSLGGAFWTEAFF. In DNA, the CDR3 is TGTGCCAGCAGTTCCCTTGGGGGGGCATTTTGGACTGAAGCTTTCTTT. This chain uses TRBV27 with TRBJ1-1; tentative D call: TRBD1 (6 bases). Per the germline V gene, CDR1 is MNHEY and CDR2 is SMNVEV (reference sequence). The CDR3 spans 16 residues. V dropped 4 bases and J dropped 5 bases, with 20 bases sitting between them.

V is TRBV2 and J is TRBJ1-5, with D unclear. CDR3 length: 14 residues. The germline V gene has CDR1 SNHLY and CDR2 FYNNEI. The V end lost 7 bases, the J end lost 4 bases, and 14 bases lay between the germline ends. CDR3 coding DNA: TGTGCCAGCAAGGAGGGCAGGTATAATCAGCCCCAGCATTTT. Translating gives CASKEGRYNQPQHF.

The chain couples TRBV6-5 to TRBJ2-7; 8 nucleotides match TRBD2. CDR1 MNHEY and CDR2 SVGAGI come from the germline V gene. This CDR3 spans 13 amino acids. After removal of 7 bases from V and 0 bases from J, the junction contained 2 bases not matched to a gene. In DNA, the CDR3 is TGTGCCAGCACGGCGGGGGGCTCCTACGAGCAGTACTTC. Its translation: CASTAGGSYEQYF.

The V and J genes are TRBV7-6 and TRBJ2-1; 7 nucleotides align to TRBD1. V was pared by 1 base and J by 3 bases, with 6 bases of the junction left unmatched. Per germline, CDR1 SGHVS and CDR2 FNYEAQ. The CDR3 consists of 16 residues. CDR3 coding DNA: TGTGCCAGCAGCTTAGACGGGACAGCCGTCTACAATGAGCAGTTCTTC. Protein sequence: CASSLDGTAVYNEQFF.

This chain links TRBV20-1 with TRBJ1-1; a possible D gene is TRBD1 (5 bases). The V end lost 6 bases, the J end lost 4 bases, and 18 bases lay between the germline ends. Germline CDR1 and CDR2: DFQATT and SNEGSKA (reference sequence). The CDR3 has 14 residues. The CDR3 bases are TGCAGTGCCAGTCCCACAGGAGCGGGCACTGAAGCTTTCTTT. This translates into CSASPTGAGTEAFF.

This rearrangement joins TRBV7-2 to TRBJ1-6; 9 nucleotides match TRBD1. CDR1 is SGHTA, CDR2 FQGNSA, per germline. The trim removed 3 bases at V and 6 bases at J, leaving 3 bases unmatched. The CDR3 totals 15 residues. The CDR3 region is CASSLGQGFNSPLHF. The CDR3 DNA is TGTGCCAGCAGCTTGGGACAGGGCTTTAATTCACCCCTCCACTTT. Using reference TRBV7-2 and TRBJ1-6 for the parts outside the CDR3, the full variable domain is GAGVSQSPSNKVTEKGKDVELRCDPISGHTALYWYRQSLGQGLEFLIYFQGNSAPDKSGLPSDRFSAERTGGSVSTLTIQRTQQEDSAVYLCASSLGQGFNSPLHFGNGTRLTVT.